Shown below are 28 T cell receptor beta chains from a single sample sequenced in a study of blood T cell repertoires in COVID-19. Here immunoSEQ multiplex PCR was the method, and the copy in TCRdb shows in-frame clones only, minus some. This sample has about 300,000 clones, with 85% to 90% found just once. The specimen was PBMCs or T cells enriched from blood (not recorded which). Receptor source: a woman aged 18-29 years who had recovered from COVID-19.

The genes are TRBV13 and TRBJ2-3, with a weak D call TRBD1 (6 bases). V lost 4 bases and J 0 bases, leaving 11 bases between the germline ends. Germline assignment: CDR1 PRHDT and CDR2 FYEKMQ (reference sequence). The CDR3 consists of 15 residues. CDR3 sequence (DNA): TGTGCCAGCAGCTCCTGGACAGAGAGCACAGATACGCAGTATTTT. Translation gives CASSSWTESTDTQYF.

This clone was counted a few times. V gene TRBV14 combines with J gene TRBJ1-1; D not resolved. The CDR3 is 13 residues long. The germline CDR1 and CDR2 sequences are SGHDN and FVKESK. V lost 4 bases and J 4 bases, leaving 10 bases between the germline ends. DNA for the CDR3: TGTGCCAGCAGCCCGTTTGCGGTCACTGAAGCTTTCTTT. Protein product: CASSPFAVTEAFF.

The gene calls are TRBV7-6 and TRBJ2-5; 8 bases map to TRBD1. CDR3 length: 16 residues. Germline V CDR1 and CDR2: SGHVS, FNYEAQ. J gave up 1 base and V 4 bases, and 8 bases lay outside the gene matches. CDR3 DNA sequence: TGTGCCAGCAGCTACTTCCCGACAGGGGCCCAAGAGACCCAGTACTTC. It codes for CASSYFPTGAQETQYF.

The chain couples TRBV3-1 (or the pseudogene TRBV3-2) to TRBJ2-3, with 8 bases lining up with TRBD2. V dropped 4 bases and J dropped 6; count of bases not matched to a gene: 15. There are 17 residues in the CDR3. CDR1 is LGHDT and CDR2 is YNNKEL in the germline V gene (reference sequence). The CDR3 nucleotides read TGTGCCAGCAGCCGATGGGGCGGAGCGGGAGCCCCGGATACGCAGTATTTT. Its translation: CASSRWGGAGAPDTQYF.

This clone was observed many times. The chain links TRBV3-1 (or the pseudogene TRBV3-2) to TRBJ1-3, with TRBD1 matching 7 bases. Looked up from germline, CDR1 is LGHDT and CDR2 is YNNKEL (reference sequence). This CDR3 contains 13 residues. Germline trimming cut 2 bases from V and 7 bases from J; bases unmatched to any gene: 2. This chain's CDR3 is CASSQQQGNTIYF. CDR3 coding DNA: TGTGCCAGCAGCCAACAACAGGGGAACACCATATATTTT.

This clone occurred a few times. In DNA form, the CDR3 reads TGTGCCAGCAGCTTAGATCCAGGGGGCAACACTGAAGCTTTCTTT. Translation gives CASSLDPGGNTEAFF. The chain joins TRBV7-3 to TRBJ1-1, with TRBD1 matching over 8 bases. The ends lost 2 bases at V and 2 bases at J; junction bases unmatched: 4. The CDR3 loop spans 15 amino acids. The V gene's germline CDR1 is SGHTA and CDR2 FQGTGA.

The J gene is TRBJ1-6, the V gene TRBV6-6; D is perhaps TRBD1 (5 bases). Trimming took off 5 bases at V and 4 bases at J, with 18 bases between the two ends. Germline CDR1 MNHNY, CDR2 SVGAGI (reference sequence). The CDR3 sequence is 17 residues long. In nucleotides, the CDR3 is TGTGCCAGCAGTCCACGGTACACAGGCGCGTATAATTCACCCCTCCACTTT. It specifies CASSPRYTGAYNSPLHF.

The chain links TRBV5-1 to TRBJ1-1; D perhaps matches TRBD1 (6 bases). The V gene lost 0 bases and the J gene lost 4 bases, with 7 bases spanning the gap. The V gene's germline CDR1 is SGHRS and CDR2 YFSETQ. The CDR3 totals 13 residues. The CDR3 loop reads CASSLGTATEAFF. CDR3 coding DNA: TGCGCCAGCAGCTTGGGGACAGCCACTGAAGCTTTCTTT.

CDR3 residues: CASSYSRQHNYGYTF. The CDR3, as DNA: TGTGCCAGCAGTTACTCGAGACAGCATAACTATGGCTACACCTTC. V gene TRBV6-5 combines with J gene TRBJ1-2; a weak D match, TRBD1 (5 bases). Between the trimmed V and J ends, which lost 0 bases and 1 base, there was a span of 9 bases. There are 15 residues in the CDR3. Per the germline V gene, CDR1 is MNHEY and CDR2 is SVGAGI.

The rearrangement uses TRBV2 and TRBJ1-6; 8 nucleotides align to TRBD1. The germline CDR1 and CDR2 sequences are SNHLY and FYNNEI. This CDR3 has 13 residues. V gave up 9 bases and J gave up 10 bases; unmatched junction bases: 8. The CDR3 here is CASTDRVVSPLHF. The CDR3, as DNA: TGTGCCAGTACGGACAGGGTCGTGTCACCCCTCCACTTT. The variable domain in full, with the rest retrieved from reference TRBV2 and TRBJ1-6, is EPEVTQTPSHQVTQMGQEVILRCVPISNHLYFYWYRQILGQKVEFLVSFYNNEISEKSEIFDDQFSVERPDGSNFTLKIRSTKLEDSAMYFCASTDRVVSPLHFGNGTRLTVT.

CDR3 nucleotides: TGCGCCAGCAGCTTGACAGCCTCCTACGAGCAGTACTTC. It is translated as CASSLTASYEQYF. The gene calls are TRBV5-1 and TRBJ2-7; D is unresolved. CDR3 length: 13 amino acids. Trimming pared 1 base from V and 0 bases from J, leaving 5 bases between. Germline-derived CDR1 and CDR2 are SGHRS and YFSETQ.

The V and J genes are TRBV29-1 and TRBJ2-7; D may be TRBD1 (5 bases). This CDR3 region has 11 residues. Deletions cut 4 bases from V and 5 bases from J, with 9 bases between. Germline lookup yields CDR1 SQVTM and CDR2 ANQGSEA. The chain's CDR3 is CSVGNRNEQYF. The CDR3 nucleotides are TGCAGCGTTGGAAACAGGAACGAGCAGTACTTC.

This rearrangement joins TRBV9 to TRBJ1-3, with D hard to call. Per germline, CDR1 SGDLS and CDR2 YYNGEE. The CDR3 totals 14 residues. Trimming cost V 3 bases and J 2 bases, with 9 bases left between them. CDR3 sequence: CASSDHTTGNTIYF. CDR3 nucleotide sequence: TGTGCCAGCAGCGACCACACTACTGGAAACACCATATATTTT.

This chain joins TRBV7-9 and TRBJ2-1; D is possibly TRBD2 (6 bases). CDR1 and CDR2 (germline): SEHNR, FQNEAQ (reference sequence). The CDR3 is made up of 14 amino acids. V lost 5 bases and J lost 8, with 16 bases in between. In DNA form, the CDR3 reads TGTGCCAGCAGCCCGCCGAGACTAGGGTATGAGCAGTTCTTC. Amino acid sequence: CASSPPRLGYEQFF.

The genes are TRBV7-3 and TRBJ2-1; D perhaps matches TRBD2 (6 bases). Germline-derived CDR1 and CDR2 are SGHTA and FQGTGA. Trimming shortened V by 2 bases and J by 5 bases, and 10 bases separated the two germline ends. The CDR3 contains 14 residues. The CDR3 loop is CASSLAGRHNEQFF. The CDR3 coding sequence is TGTGCCAGCAGCTTAGCCGGGAGACACAATGAGCAGTTCTTC.

The J gene is TRBJ1-1, the V gene TRBV11-2; 7 bases are shared with TRBD1. Trimming removed 6 bases from V and 0 bases from J; junction bases left unmatched: 4. The CDR3 loop spans 14 amino acids. Germline lookup yields CDR1 SGHAT and CDR2 FQNNGV. CDR3 nucleotide sequence: TGTGCCAGCAGTTCGGGACAGATGAACACTGAAGCTTTCTTT. This translates into CASSSGQMNTEAFF.

This clone came up once. The gene calls are TRBV10-3 and TRBJ2-1, with 15 bases aligning to TRBD2. This CDR3 region has 14 residues. The ends lost 10 bases at V and 5 bases at J; junction bases unmatched: 3. Germline assignment: CDR1 ENHRY and CDR2 SYGVKD. CDR3 in amino acids: CASGLAGGDNEQFF. The CDR3 region has the DNA TGTGCCAGCGGACTAGCGGGAGGGGACAATGAGCAGTTCTTC.

The V gene is TRBV18, the J gene TRBJ2-3; 8 positions match TRBD1. This CDR3 comprises 15 residues. Trimming removed 6 bases from V and 3 bases from J; junction bases left unmatched: 8. Germline CDR1 reads KGHSH; CDR2 reads LQKENI. CDR3 sequence reads: CASSRNGQGTDTQYF. The CDR3 DNA reads as TGTGCCAGCTCCCGCAACGGACAGGGAACAGATACGCAGTATTTT.

The chain has TRBV5-6 and TRBJ1-6; 7 bases match TRBD1. Germline V gene sequence: CDR1 SGHDT, CDR2 YYEEEE. J lost 5 bases, V lost 4 bases, and 3 bases had no gene match. The CDR3 length is 14 residues. The CDR3 DNA reads TGTGCCAGCAGCCCCACAGGGGATAATTCACCCCTCCACTTT. Amino acids: CASSPTGDNSPLHF.

The chain employs TRBV28 and TRBJ1-3; D is unresolved. The germline V gene encodes CDR1 MDHEN and CDR2 SYDVKM. Trimming removed 7 bases at V and 0 bases at J, with 7 bases between. The CDR3 consists of 13 residues. The DNA of the CDR3 is TGTGCCAGCACGGTCCTCTCTGGAAACACCATATATTTT. Its protein product is CASTVLSGNTIYF. The entire variable domain, with the rest obtained from reference TRBV28 and TRBJ1-3, is as follows: DVKVTQSSRYLVKRTGEKVFLECVQDMDHENMFWYRQDPGLGLRLIYFSYDVKMKEKGDIPEGYSVSREKKERFSLILESASTNQTSMYLCASTVLSGNTIYFGEGSWLTVV.

V usage is TRBV5-1 and J usage is TRBJ2-5; no definite D call. The CDR3 consists of 12 residues. In germline, CDR1 is SGHRS, CDR2 YFSETQ. With 1 base removed from V and 5 bases from J, the gap between germline ends came to 6 bases. CDR3 sequence: CASSLSSETQYF. The CDR3 DNA reads as TGCGCCAGCAGCTTGTCCTCGGAGACCCAGTACTTC. Full variable domain (remainder filled in from reference TRBV5-1 and TRBJ2-5): KAGVTQTPRYLIKTRGQQVTLSCSPISGHRSVSWYQQTPGQGLQFLFEYFSETQRNKGNFPGRFSGRQFSNSRSEMNVSTLELGDSALYLCASSLSSETQYFGPGTRLLVL.

The chain links TRBV4-2 to TRBJ1-1; 7 bases are shared with TRBD1. The CDR3 is 16 residues long. Looked up from germline, CDR1 is LGHNA and CDR2 is YNFKEQ. Trimming cost V 1 base and J 4 bases; bases outside gene matches: 9. The CDR3 loop reads CASSQGTTGSGTEAFF. CDR3 coding DNA: TGTGCCAGCAGCCAAGGGACGACAGGGTCGGGCACTGAAGCTTTCTTT.

The CDR3 sequence: CATSRDRGFEQYF. Here the CDR3 DNA reads TGTGCCACCAGCAGAGACAGGGGGTTCGAGCAGTACTTC. The chain carries TRBV15 and TRBJ2-7; 7 bases fit TRBD1. CDR1 is LNHNV, CDR2 YYDKDF, per germline (reference sequence). V dropped 0 bases and J dropped 6; count of bases not matched to a gene: 2. The CDR3 loop spans 13 amino acids.

The V gene is TRBV6-5, the J gene TRBJ2-7; D may be TRBD1 (6 bases). This CDR3 comprises 15 residues. V lost 0 bases, J lost 1 base, and 10 bases lay in between. Germline-derived CDR1 and CDR2 are MNHEY and SVGAGI. The CDR3 region has the DNA TGTGCCAGCAGTTACTCTTGGGACACTTCCTACGAGCAGTACTTC. This sequence encodes CASSYSWDTSYEQYF.

This chain connects TRBV3-1 (or the pseudogene TRBV3-2) to TRBJ2-3; a weak D match, TRBD2 (5 bases). CDR3 length: 16 amino acids. Germline V gene sequence: CDR1 LGHDT, CDR2 YNNKEL (reference sequence). V lost 1 base to trimming and J lost 2 bases, with 13 bases between them. The CDR3 nucleotides read TGTGCCAGCAGCCAAGTAGGCTTACTAGTCACAGATACGCAGTATTTT. Amino acids: CASSQVGLLVTDTQYF.

This sequence joins TRBV21-1 and TRBJ1-5. TRBV21-1 is given as a pseudogene. CDR3 length: 18 residues. CDR3 in amino acids: CASSKALRVQNSNQPQHF. As DNA, the CDR3 is TGTGCCAGCAGCAAAGCCCTCCGGGTCCAAAATAGCAATCAGCCCCAGCATTTT.

The DNA of the CDR3 is TGTGCCAGCAGTTTCGGGGGCGGGGGGAACACTGAAGCTTTCTTT. Protein product: CASSFGGGGNTEAFF. The rearrangement joins TRBV27 to TRBJ1-1; possibly TRBD1 for D (6 bases). The length of the CDR3 is 15 residues. Germline CDR1 and CDR2: MNHEY and SMNVEV (reference sequence). Trimming stripped 3 bases from V and 1 base from J, with 12 bases between.

The genes are TRBV28 and TRBJ2-6, with TRBD2 as a possible D gene (5 bases). There are 19 residues in the CDR3. The V gene lost 1 base and the J gene lost 0 bases, with 16 bases spanning the gap. Germline V gene sequence: CDR1 MDHEN, CDR2 SYDVKM. This CDR3 reads CASSLLFLAGNSGANVLTF. The CDR3 DNA is TGTGCCAGCAGTTTATTATTTCTGGCGGGTAACTCTGGGGCCAACGTCCTGACTTTC.